This T cell receptor beta chain came from a study of blood T cell repertoires in COVID-19. Recruits, aged about 18 to 95 years, lived in approximately 26 US areas. Contact with a PCR-confirmed or clinician-diagnosed COVID-19 case occurred within 2 weeks of entry. Trimming pared 3 bases from V and 0 bases from J, leaving 11 bases between. The CDR3 is 16 amino acids. The V gene's germline CDR1 is MGHRA and CDR2 YSYEKL. Method: immunoSEQ multiplex PCR; TCRdb's copy keeps in-frame clones and lacks some. The sample shows 200,000 to 250,000 clones, 70% to 90% of them seen only once. The rearrangement uses TRBV4-1 and TRBJ1-4, with a possible D match to TRBD1 (6 bases). The source is a man over 45 who had been exposed to COVID-19. The material sequenced was PBMCs or T cells enriched from blood (not recorded which). The CDR3 bases are TGCGCCAGCAGCCAGGTTAACAGGGCAACTAATGAAAAACTGTTTTTT. Translation gives CASSQVNRATNEKLFF.